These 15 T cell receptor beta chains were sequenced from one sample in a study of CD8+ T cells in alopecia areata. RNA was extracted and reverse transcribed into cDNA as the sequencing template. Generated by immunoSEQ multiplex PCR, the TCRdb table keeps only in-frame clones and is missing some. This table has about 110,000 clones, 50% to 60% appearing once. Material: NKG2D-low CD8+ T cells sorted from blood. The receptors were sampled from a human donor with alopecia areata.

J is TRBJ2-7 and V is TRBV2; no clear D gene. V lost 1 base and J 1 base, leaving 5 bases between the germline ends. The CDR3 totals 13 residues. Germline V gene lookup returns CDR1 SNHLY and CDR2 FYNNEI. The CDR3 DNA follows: TGTGCCAGCAGTGAAGGACCGTCCTACGAGCAGTACTTC. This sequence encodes CASSEGPSYEQYF.

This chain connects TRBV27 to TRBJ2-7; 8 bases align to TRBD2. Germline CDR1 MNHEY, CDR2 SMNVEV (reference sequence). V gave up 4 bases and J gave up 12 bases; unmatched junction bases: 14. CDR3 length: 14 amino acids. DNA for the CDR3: TGTGCCAGCAGTTATAACTACCGGGGACTAGAGACGTACTTC. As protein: CASSYNYRGLETYF.

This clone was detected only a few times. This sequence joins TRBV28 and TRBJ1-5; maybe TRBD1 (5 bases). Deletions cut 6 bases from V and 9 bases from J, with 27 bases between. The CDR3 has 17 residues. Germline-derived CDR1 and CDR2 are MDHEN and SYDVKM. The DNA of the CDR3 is TGTGCCAGCAGCAGCCCACCGGGACTGGATCGTTTGGTGCCCCAGCATTTT. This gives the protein CASSSPPGLDRLVPQHF.

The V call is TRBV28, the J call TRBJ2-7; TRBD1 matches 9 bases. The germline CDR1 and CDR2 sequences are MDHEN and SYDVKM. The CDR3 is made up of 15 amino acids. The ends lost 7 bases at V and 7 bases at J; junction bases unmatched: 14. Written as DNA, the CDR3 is TGTGCCAGCACCTATGGGGGGACAGGGAACATAGAGCAGTACTTC. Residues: CASTYGGTGNIEQYF. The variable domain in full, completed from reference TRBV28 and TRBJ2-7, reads DVKVTQSSRYLVKRTGEKVFLECVQDMDHENMFWYRQDPGLGLRLIYFSYDVKMKEKGDIPEGYSVSREKKERFSLILESASTNQTSMYLCASTYGGTGNIEQYFGPGTRLTVT.

The CDR3 DNA reads TGTGCCAGCAGCTTATTAGGTCTAGCTAGCACAGATACGCAGTATTTT. Its protein is CASSLLGLASTDTQYF. The chain joins TRBV7-9 to TRBJ2-3; D is perhaps TRBD2 (5 bases). There are 16 residues in the CDR3. Germline V gene sequence: CDR1 SEHNR, CDR2 FQNEAQ (reference sequence). The germline V and J ends were trimmed by 2 bases and 0 bases, with 12 bases remaining between them.

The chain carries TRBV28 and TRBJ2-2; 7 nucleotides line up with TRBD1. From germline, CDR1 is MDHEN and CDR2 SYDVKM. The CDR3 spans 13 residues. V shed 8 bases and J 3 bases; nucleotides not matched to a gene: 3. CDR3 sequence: CASCGTDTGELFF. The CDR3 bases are TGTGCCAGCTGTGGGACAGACACCGGGGAGCTGTTTTTT.

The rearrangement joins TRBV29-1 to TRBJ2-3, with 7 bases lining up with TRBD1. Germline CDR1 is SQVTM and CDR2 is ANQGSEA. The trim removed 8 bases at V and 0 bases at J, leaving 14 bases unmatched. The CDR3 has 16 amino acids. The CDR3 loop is CSPPGQAQSSTDTQYF. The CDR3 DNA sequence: TGCAGCCCACCCGGACAGGCTCAATCTAGCACAGATACGCAGTATTTT.

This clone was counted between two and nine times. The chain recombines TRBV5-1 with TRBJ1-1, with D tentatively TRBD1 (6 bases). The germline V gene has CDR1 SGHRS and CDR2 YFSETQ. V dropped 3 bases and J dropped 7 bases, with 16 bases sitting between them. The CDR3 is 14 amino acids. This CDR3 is CASSSYSGHNEAFF. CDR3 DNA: TGCGCCAGCAGCTCGTATTCGGGACACAATGAAGCTTTCTTT. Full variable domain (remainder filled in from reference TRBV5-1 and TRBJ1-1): KAGVTQTPRYLIKTRGQQVTLSCSPISGHRSVSWYQQTPGQGLQFLFEYFSETQRNKGNFPGRFSGRQFSNSRSEMNVSTLELGDSALYLCASSSYSGHNEAFFGQGTRLTVV.

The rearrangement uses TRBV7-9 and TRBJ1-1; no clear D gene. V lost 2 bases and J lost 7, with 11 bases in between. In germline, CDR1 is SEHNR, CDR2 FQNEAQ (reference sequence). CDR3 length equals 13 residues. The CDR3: CASSLSGWVEAFF. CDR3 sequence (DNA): TGTGCCAGCAGCTTATCGGGTTGGGTTGAAGCTTTCTTT.

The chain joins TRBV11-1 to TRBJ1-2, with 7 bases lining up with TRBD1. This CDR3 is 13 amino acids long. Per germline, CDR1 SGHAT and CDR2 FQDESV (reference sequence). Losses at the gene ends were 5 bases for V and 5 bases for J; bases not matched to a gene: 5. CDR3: CASSLGQAYGYTF. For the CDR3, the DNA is TGTGCCAGCAGCCTCGGACAGGCGTATGGCTACACCTTC.

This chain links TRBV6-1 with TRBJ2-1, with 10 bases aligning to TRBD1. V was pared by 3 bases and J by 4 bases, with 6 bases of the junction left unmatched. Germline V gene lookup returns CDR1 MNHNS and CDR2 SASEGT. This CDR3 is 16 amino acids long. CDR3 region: CASSDRTGGGYNEQFF. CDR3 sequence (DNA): TGTGCCAGCAGTGACCGGACAGGGGGAGGGTACAATGAGCAGTTCTTC.

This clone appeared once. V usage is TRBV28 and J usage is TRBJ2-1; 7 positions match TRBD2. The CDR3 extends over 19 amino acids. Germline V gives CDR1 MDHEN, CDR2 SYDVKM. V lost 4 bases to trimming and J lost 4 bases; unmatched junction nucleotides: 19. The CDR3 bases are TGTGCCAGCAGTTCGTCGCGAGGGATCCTAGCGGAACGTTACAATGAGCAGTTCTTC. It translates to CASSSSRGILAERYNEQFF. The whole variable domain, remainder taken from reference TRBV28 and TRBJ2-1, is DVKVTQSSRYLVKRTGEKVFLECVQDMDHENMFWYRQDPGLGLRLIYFSYDVKMKEKGDIPEGYSVSREKKERFSLILESASTNQTSMYLCASSSSRGILAERYNEQFFGPGTRLTVL.

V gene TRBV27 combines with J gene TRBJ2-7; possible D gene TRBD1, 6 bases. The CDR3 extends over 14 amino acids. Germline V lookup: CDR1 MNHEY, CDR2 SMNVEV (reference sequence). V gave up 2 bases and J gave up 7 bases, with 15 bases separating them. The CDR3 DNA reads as TGTGCCAGCAGTTTAGGGGACACTTGGGGGGAGCAGTACTTC. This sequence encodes CASSLGDTWGEQYF.

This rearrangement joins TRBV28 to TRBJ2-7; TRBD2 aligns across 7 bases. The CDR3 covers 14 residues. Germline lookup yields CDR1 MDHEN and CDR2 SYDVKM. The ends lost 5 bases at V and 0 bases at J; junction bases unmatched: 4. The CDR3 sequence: CASSLAVSSYEQYF. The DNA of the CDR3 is TGTGCCAGCAGTCTAGCGGTGAGCTCCTACGAGCAGTACTTC.

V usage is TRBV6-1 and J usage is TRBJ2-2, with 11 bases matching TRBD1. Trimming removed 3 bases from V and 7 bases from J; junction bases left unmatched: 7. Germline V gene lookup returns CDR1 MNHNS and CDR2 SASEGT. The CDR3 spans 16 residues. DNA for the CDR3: TGTGCCAGCAGTGACCTTCCGGGACAGGGGGACGGGGAGCTGTTTTTT. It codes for CASSDLPGQGDGELFF.